Sequencing of this T cell receptor (beta chain) was carried out in a study of T cells after yellow fever vaccination. In germline, CDR1 is SGHDT, CDR2 YYEEEE. The CDR3 covers 14 residues. Trimming stripped 0 bases from V and 1 base from J, with 8 bases between. Study-level findings and limits: Researchers report a weaker secondary response that nonetheless peaked faster, day 5 versus 15.

Template switching by 5'RACE produced TCR cDNA, adding a universal primer site and UMIs. In TCRdb, the 5' RACE reads were re-called with MiXCR into one record per CDR3 protein. This table holds 28,000 or so distinct CDR3 sequences, approximately 4.7% found once. This clonotype was counted many times. As yet, its antigen is unknown. The J gene is TRBJ2-7, the V gene TRBV5-6; D remains unclear. Here the sequenced sample was CD8+ T cells sorted from PBMCs, taken 5 days after the yellow fever booster vaccination. This receptor was identified in a man aged 25 to 40 who received the YFV17D yellow fever vaccine. The chain's CDR3 is CASSLGLSSYEQYF. Here the CDR3 DNA reads TGTGCCAGCAGCTTGGGACTGAGTTCCTACGAGCAGTACTTC.